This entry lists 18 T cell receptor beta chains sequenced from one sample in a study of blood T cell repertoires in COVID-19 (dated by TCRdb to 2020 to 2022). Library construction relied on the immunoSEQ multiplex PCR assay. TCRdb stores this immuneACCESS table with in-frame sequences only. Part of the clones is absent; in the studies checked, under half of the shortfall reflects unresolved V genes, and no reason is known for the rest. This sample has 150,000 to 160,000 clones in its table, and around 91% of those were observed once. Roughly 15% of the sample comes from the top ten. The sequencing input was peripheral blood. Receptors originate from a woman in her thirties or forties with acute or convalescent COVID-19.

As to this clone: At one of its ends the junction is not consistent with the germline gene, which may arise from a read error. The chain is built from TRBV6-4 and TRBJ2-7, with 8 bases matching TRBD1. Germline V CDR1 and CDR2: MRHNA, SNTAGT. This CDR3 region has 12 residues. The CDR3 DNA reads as TGCGCGAGGACAGGGCGTTCCTACGAGCAGTACTTC. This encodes CARTGRSYEQYF.

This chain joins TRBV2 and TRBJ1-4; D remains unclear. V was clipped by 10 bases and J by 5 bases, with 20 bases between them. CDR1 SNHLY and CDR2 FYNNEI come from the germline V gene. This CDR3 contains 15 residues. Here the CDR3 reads CATRGGSSRNEKLFF. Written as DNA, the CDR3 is TGTGCCACCCGAGGAGGGTCGTCCCGGAATGAAAAACTGTTTTTT.

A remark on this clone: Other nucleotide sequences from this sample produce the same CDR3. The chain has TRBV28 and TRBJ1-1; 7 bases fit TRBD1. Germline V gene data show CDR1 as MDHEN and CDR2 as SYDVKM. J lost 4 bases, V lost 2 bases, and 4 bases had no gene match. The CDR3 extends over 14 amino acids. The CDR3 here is CASSLGDRVTEAFF. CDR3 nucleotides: TGTGCCAGCAGTTTAGGAGACAGGGTCACTGAAGCTTTCTTT.

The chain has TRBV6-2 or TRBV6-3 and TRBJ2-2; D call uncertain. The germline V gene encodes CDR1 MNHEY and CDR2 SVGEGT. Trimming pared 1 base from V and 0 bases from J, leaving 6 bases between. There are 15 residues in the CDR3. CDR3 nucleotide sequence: TGTGCCAGCAGTTACTTCAGGCCGAACACCGGGGAGCTGTTTTTT. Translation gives CASSYFRPNTGELFF.

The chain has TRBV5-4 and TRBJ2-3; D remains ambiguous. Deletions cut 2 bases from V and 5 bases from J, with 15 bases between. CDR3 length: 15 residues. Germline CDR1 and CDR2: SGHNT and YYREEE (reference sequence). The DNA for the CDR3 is TGTGCCAGCAGCTTTTTATCGGTTTTCCGAGATACGCAGTATTTT. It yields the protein CASSFLSVFRDTQYF.

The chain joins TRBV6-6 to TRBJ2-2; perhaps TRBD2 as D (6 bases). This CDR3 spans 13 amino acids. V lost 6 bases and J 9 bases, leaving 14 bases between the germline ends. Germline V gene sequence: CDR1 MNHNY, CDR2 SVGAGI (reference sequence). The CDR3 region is CASSPGEGRELFF. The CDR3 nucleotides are TGTGCCAGCAGCCCGGGGGAAGGAAGGGAGCTGTTTTTT.

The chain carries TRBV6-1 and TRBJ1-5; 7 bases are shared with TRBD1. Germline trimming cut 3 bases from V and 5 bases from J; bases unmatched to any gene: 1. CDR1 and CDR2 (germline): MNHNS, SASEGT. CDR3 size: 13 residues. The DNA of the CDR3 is TGTGCCAGCAGTGATGACAGGGATCAGCCCCAGCATTTT. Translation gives CASSDDRDQPQHF.

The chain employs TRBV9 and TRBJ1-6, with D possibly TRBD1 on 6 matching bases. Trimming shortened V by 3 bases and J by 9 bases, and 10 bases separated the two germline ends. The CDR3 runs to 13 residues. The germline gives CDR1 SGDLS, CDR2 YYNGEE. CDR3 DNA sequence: TGTGCCAGCAGCGAAAGGACAGTTTCACCCCTCCACTTT. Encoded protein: CASSERTVSPLHF.

The DNA for the CDR3 is TGCGCCAGCAGCTTGGGGCGGGAGACCCAGTACTTC. Encoded protein: CASSLGRETQYF. The gene calls are TRBV5-1 and TRBJ2-5; D is undetermined. Trimming cost V 0 bases and J 5 bases, with 5 bases left between them. The CDR3 has 12 residues. The germline V gene has CDR1 SGHRS and CDR2 YFSETQ.

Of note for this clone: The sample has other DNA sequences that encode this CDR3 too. The CDR3 nucleotides are TGTGCCAGCATGGACAGGTCCTACGAGCAGTACTTC. Its translation is CASMDRSYEQYF. The chain combines TRBV27 with TRBJ2-7; 7 bases agree with TRBD1. The germline V gene has CDR1 MNHEY and CDR2 SMNVEV (reference sequence). The CDR3 is 12 amino acids. Trimming cost V 7 bases and J 1 base; bases outside gene matches: 1.

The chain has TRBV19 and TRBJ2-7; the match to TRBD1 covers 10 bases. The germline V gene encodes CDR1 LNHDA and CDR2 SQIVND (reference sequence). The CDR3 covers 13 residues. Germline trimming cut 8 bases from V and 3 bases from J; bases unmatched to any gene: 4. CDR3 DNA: TGTGCCAGTCAGGACAGGGGGTTCTACGAGCAGTACTTC. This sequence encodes CASQDRGFYEQYF.

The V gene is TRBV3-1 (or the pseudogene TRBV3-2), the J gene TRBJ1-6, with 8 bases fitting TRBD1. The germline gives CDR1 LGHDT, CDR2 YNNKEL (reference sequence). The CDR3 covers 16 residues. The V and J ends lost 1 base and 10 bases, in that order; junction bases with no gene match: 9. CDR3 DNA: TGTGCCAGCAGCCAAGGCGGACAGGGACTCTTATCACCCCTCCACTTT. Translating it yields CASSQGGQGLLSPLHF.

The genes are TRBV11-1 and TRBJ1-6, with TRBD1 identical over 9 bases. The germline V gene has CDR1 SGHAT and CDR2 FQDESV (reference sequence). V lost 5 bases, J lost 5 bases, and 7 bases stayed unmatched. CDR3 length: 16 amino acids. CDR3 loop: CASSATGGANNSPLHF. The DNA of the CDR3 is TGTGCCAGCAGCGCAACAGGGGGCGCGAATAATTCACCCCTCCACTTT.

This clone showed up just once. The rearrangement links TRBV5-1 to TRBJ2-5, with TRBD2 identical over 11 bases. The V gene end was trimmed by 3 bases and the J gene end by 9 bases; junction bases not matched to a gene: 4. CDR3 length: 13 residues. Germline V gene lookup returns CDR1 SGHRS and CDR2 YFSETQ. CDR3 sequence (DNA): TGCGCCAGCAGCTCGCGGACTAGCGGGCCCCAGTACTTC. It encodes CASSSRTSGPQYF.

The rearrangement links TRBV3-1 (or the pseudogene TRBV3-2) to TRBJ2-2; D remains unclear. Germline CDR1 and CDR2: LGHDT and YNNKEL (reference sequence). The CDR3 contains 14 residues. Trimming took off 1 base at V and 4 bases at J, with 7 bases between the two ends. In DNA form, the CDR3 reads TGTGCCAGCAGCCAAGGGGCGCCCACCGGGGAGCTGTTTTTT. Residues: CASSQGAPTGELFF.

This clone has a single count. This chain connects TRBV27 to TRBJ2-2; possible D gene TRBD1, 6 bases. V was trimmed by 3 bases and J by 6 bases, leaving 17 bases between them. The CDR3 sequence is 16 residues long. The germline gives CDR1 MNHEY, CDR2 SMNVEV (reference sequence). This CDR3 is CASSFYQGSFAGELFF. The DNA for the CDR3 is TGTGCCAGCAGTTTTTACCAGGGGAGTTTCGCCGGGGAGCTGTTTTTT.

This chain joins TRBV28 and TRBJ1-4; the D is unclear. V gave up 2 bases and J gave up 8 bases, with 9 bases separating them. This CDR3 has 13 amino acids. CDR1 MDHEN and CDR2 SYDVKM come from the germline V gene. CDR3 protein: CASSLEGREKLFF. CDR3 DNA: TGTGCCAGCAGTTTAGAAGGGAGGGAAAAACTGTTTTTT.

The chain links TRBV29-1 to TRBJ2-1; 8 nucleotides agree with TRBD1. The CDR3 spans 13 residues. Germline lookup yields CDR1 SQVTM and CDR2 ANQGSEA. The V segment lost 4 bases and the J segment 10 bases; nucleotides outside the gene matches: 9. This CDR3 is CSVGQGASNEQFF. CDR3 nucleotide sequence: TGCAGCGTTGGCCAGGGGGCTAGCAACGAGCAGTTCTTC.